One sample yielded the 4 T cell receptor beta chains listed below, sequenced in a study of T-cell reconstitution after alpha-beta-depleted transplantation in children. Preparation of the TCRbeta library used unique molecular identifiers. MiXCR, run by TCRdb on the PCR reads, gives a single entry per CDR3 protein. This sample has 130,000 to 150,000 distinct CDR3 sequences; 7.5% to 9% occur once, and the top ten carry about a sixth. The specimen was PBMCs, mostly from graft donor cells, collected 180 days after TCRalphabeta/CD19-depleted stem cell transplant. The source is a female patient younger than 10 who had a stem cell transplant for congenital amegakaryocytic thrombocytopenia, so the T cells may come from the graft donor.

This clonotype was seen at least ten times. The chain links TRBV6-2 or TRBV6-3 to TRBJ2-1; D may match TRBD1 or TRBD2 (5 bases each). CDR3 length: 15 residues. V lost 8 bases and J lost 2, with 16 bases in between. Germline loops: CDR1 MNHEY, CDR2 SVGEGT. CDR3 nucleotides: TGTGCCAGCGCCTACCGGGACGAAACCTACAATGAGCAGTTCTTC. Amino acid sequence: CASAYRDETYNEQFF.

This clonotype was detected a few times. The rearrangement uses TRBV28 and TRBJ2-7, with 7 bases fitting TRBD1. The CDR3 sequence is 15 residues long. Germline V gives CDR1 MDHEN, CDR2 SYDVKM. The V gene end was trimmed by 4 bases and the J gene end by 3 bases; junction bases not matched to a gene: 9. DNA for the CDR3: TGTGCCAGCAGTTCCCCTGGACAGGCCTTCTACGAGCAGTACTTC. As protein: CASSSPGQAFYEQYF.

The V gene is TRBV28, the J gene TRBJ1-5, with D hard to call. This CDR3 comprises 15 residues. Germline V gives CDR1 MDHEN, CDR2 SYDVKM. The V gene lost 2 bases and the J gene lost 5 bases, with 13 bases spanning the gap. CDR3 coding DNA: TGTGCCAGCAGTTTAATCCTCAATGGTCATCAGCCCCAGCATTTT. It yields the protein CASSLILNGHQPQHF.

This clonotype was counted ten times or more. The chain is built from TRBV7-3 and TRBJ2-1, with 14 bases aligning to TRBD2. V was clipped by 5 bases and J by 7 bases; unmatched bases: 4. From germline, CDR1 is SGHTA and CDR2 FQGTGA. The CDR3 has 15 residues. This CDR3 is CASSLTSGRENEQFF. The CDR3, as DNA: TGTGCCAGCAGCCTGACTAGCGGGAGGGAGAATGAGCAGTTCTTC.